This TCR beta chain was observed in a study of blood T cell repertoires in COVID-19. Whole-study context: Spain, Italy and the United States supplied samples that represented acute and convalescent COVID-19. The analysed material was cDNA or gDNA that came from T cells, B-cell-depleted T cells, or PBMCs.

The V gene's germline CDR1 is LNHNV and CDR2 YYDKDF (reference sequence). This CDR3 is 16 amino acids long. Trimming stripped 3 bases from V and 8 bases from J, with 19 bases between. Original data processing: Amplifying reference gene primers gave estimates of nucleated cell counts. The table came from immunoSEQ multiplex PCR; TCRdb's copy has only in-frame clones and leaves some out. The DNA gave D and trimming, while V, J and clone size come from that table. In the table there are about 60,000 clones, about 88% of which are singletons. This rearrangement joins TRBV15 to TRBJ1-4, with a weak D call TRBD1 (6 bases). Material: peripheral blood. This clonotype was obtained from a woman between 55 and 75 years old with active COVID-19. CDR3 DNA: TGTGCCACCAGCAGGGAGGTCCGGGTCCAGGGGGAAAAACTGTTTTTT. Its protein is CATSREVRVQGEKLFF.